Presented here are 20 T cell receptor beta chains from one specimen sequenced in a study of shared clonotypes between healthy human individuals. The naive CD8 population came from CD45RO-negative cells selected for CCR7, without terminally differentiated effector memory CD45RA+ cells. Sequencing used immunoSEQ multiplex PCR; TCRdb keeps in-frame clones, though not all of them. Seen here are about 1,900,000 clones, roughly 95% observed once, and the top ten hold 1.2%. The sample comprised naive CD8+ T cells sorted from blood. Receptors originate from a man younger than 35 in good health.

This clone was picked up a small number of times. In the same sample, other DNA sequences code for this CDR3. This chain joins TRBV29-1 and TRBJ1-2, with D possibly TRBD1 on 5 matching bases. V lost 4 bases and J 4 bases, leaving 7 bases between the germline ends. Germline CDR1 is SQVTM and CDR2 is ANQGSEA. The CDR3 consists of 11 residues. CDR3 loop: CSVGDSYGYTF. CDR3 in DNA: TGCAGCGTTGGAGACAGCTATGGCTACACCTTC.

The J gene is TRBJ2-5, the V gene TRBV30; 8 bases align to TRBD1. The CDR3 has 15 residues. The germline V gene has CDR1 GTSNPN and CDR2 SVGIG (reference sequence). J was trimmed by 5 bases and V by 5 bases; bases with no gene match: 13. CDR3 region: CAWAMLGRGPETQYF. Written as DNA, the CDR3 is TGTGCCTGGGCGATGTTGGGCAGGGGGCCTGAGACCCAGTACTTC.

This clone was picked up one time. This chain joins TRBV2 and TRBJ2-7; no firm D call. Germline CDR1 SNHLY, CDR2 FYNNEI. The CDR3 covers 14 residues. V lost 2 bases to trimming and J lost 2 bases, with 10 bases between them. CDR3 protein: CASSETENTYEQYF. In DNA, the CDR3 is TGTGCCAGCAGTGAAACTGAAAACACCTACGAGCAGTACTTC. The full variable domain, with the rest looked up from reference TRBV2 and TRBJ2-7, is EPEVTQTPSHQVTQMGQEVILRCVPISNHLYFYWYRQILGQKVEFLVSFYNNEISEKSEIFDDQFSVERPDGSNFTLKIRSTKLEDSAMYFCASSETENTYEQYFGPGTRLTVT.

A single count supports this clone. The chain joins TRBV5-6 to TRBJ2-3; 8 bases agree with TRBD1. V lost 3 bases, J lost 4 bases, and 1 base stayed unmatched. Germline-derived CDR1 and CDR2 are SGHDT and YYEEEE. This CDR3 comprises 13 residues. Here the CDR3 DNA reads TGTGCCAGCAGCTCGACAGGGGCAGATACGCAGTATTTT. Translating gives CASSSTGADTQYF.

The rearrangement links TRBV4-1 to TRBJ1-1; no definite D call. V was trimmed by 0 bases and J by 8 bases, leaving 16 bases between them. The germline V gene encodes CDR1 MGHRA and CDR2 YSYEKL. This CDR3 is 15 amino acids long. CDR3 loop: CASSQDPLSGTEAFF. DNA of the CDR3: TGCGCCAGCAGCCAAGATCCGTTGTCGGGTACGGAAGCTTTCTTT.

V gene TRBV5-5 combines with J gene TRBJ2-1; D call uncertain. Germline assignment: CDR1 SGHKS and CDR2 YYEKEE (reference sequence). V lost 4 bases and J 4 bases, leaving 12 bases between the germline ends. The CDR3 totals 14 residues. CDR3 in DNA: TGTGCCAGCAGCCCCTTCCACATGTACAATGAGCAGTTCTTC. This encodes CASSPFHMYNEQFF.

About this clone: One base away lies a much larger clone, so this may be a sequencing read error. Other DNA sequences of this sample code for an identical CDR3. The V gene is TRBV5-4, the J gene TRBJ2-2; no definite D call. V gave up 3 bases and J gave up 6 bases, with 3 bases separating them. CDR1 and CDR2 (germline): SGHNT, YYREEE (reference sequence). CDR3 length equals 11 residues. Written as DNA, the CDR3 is TGTGCCAGCAGCTCCCCCGGGGAGCTGTTTTTT. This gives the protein CASSSPGELFF.

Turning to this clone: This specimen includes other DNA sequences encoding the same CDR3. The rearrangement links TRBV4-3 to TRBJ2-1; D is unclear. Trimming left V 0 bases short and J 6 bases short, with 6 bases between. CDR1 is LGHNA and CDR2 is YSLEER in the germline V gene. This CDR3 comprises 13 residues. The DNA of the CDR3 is TGCGCCAGCAGCCAAGACCCAGTCAATGAGCAGTTCTTC. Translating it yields CASSQDPVNEQFF.

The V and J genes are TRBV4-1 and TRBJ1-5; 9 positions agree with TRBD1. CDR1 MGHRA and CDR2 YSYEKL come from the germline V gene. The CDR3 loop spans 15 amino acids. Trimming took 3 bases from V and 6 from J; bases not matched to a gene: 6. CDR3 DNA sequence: TGCGCCAGCAGCCAGGGGACAGGGATTTTTCAGCCCCAGCATTTT. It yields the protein CASSQGTGIFQPQHF.

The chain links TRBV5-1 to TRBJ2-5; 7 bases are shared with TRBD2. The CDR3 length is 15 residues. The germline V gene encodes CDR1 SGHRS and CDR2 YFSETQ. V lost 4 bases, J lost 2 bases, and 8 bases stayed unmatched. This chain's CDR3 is CASSMTGDYQETQYF. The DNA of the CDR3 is TGCGCCAGCAGCATGACCGGGGACTATCAAGAGACCCAGTACTTC.

The CDR3 loop is CSVEPTLAGEMDTQYF. For the CDR3, the DNA is TGCAGCGTTGAACCTACACTAGCGGGAGAGATGGATACGCAGTATTTT. V gene TRBV29-1 combines with J gene TRBJ2-3; 11 bases align to TRBD2. Germline CDR1 is SQVTM and CDR2 is ANQGSEA. V shed 2 bases and J 6 bases; nucleotides not matched to a gene: 10. The CDR3 is made up of 16 amino acids.

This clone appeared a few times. CDR3 loop: CASSLRESGSNQPQHF. The CDR3 region has the DNA TGTGCCAGCAGCTTAAGGGAGTCGGGTAGCAATCAGCCCCAGCATTTT. The chain combines TRBV7-3 with TRBJ1-5; unclear D gene. The germline V gene has CDR1 SGHTA and CDR2 FQGTGA. V was trimmed by 1 base and J by 0 bases, leaving 10 bases between them. The CDR3 loop spans 16 amino acids.

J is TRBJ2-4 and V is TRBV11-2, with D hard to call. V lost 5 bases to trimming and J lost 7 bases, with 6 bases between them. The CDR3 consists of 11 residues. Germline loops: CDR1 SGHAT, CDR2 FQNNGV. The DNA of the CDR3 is TGTGCCAGCAGCGTCCTGAACATTCAGTACTTC. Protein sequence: CASSVLNIQYF.

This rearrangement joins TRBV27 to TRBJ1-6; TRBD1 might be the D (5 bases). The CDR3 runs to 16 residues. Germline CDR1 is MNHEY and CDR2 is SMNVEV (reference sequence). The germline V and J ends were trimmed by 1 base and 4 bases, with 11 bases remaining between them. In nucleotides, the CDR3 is TGTGCCAGCAGTTTATTGGGGCCGAATTATAATTCACCCCTCCACTTT. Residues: CASSLLGPNYNSPLHF.

The DNA of the CDR3 is TGTGCCAGCAGCCCGGGCTCCCTTGAAGCTTTCTTT. Residues: CASSPGSLEAFF. The gene calls are TRBV7-8 and TRBJ1-1; no clear D. The V gene's germline CDR1 is SGHVS and CDR2 FQNEAQ. V was shortened by 5 bases and J by 7 bases, with 11 bases between the two germline ends. The CDR3 is made up of 12 amino acids.

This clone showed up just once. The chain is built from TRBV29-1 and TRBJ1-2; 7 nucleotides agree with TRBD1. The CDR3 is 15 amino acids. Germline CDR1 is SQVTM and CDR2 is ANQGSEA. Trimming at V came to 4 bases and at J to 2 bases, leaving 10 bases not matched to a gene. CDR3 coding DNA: TGCAGCGTTGGGGACAGTAGGGCCTCCAACTATGGCTACACCTTC. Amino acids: CSVGDSRASNYGYTF.

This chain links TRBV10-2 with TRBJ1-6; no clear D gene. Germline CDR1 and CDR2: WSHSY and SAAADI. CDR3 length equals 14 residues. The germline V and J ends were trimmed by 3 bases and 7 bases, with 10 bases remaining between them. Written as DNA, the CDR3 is TGCGCCAGCAGTGATTGGGATATGAATTCACCCCTCCACTTT. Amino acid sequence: CASSDWDMNSPLHF.

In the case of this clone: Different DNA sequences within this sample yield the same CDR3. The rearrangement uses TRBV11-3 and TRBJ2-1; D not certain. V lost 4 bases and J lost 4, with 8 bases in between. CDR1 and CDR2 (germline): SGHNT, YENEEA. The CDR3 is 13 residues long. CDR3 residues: CASSSDGYNEQFF. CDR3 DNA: TGTGCCAGCAGCTCCGACGGGTACAATGAGCAGTTCTTC.

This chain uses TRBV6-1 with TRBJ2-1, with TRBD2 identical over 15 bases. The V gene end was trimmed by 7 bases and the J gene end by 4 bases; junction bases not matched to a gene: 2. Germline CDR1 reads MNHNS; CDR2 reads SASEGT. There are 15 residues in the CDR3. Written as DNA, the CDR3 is TGTGCCAGCACCGGACTAGCGGGAGGGTACAATGAGCAGTTCTTC. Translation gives CASTGLAGGYNEQFF.

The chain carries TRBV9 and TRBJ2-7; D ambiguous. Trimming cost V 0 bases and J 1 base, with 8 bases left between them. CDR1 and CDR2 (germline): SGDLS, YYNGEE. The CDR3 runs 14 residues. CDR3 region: CASSVGLESYEQYF. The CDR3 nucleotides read TGTGCCAGCAGCGTAGGTCTAGAGTCCTACGAGCAGTACTTC.